The source of this TCR beta chain is a study of CD8+ T cells in alopecia areata. Sample treatment: oral pan-JAK inhibitor, 5-10 mg twice daily. Reverse transcription of extracted RNA yielded cDNA, which provided the sequencing template. Using immunoSEQ multiplex PCR, the repertoire was profiled, and TCRdb retains in-frame clones only, with some absent. The data show 110,000 to 150,000 clones, with 50% to 65% seen just once and around 15% held by the top ten. The germline V gene encodes CDR1 SEHNR and CDR2 FQNEAQ (reference sequence). The CDR3 totals 12 residues. The V end lost 0 bases, the J end lost 5 bases, and 5 bases lay between the germline ends.

The sequencing used CD8+ T cells sorted from blood, collected at week 4, from a patient treated with tofacitinib. This clonotype was sampled from a human donor with alopecia areata. J is TRBJ2-7 and V is TRBV7-9, with D hard to call. CDR3 region: CASSLADDEQYF. CDR3 DNA: TGTGCCAGCAGCTTAGCAGACGACGAGCAGTACTTC.